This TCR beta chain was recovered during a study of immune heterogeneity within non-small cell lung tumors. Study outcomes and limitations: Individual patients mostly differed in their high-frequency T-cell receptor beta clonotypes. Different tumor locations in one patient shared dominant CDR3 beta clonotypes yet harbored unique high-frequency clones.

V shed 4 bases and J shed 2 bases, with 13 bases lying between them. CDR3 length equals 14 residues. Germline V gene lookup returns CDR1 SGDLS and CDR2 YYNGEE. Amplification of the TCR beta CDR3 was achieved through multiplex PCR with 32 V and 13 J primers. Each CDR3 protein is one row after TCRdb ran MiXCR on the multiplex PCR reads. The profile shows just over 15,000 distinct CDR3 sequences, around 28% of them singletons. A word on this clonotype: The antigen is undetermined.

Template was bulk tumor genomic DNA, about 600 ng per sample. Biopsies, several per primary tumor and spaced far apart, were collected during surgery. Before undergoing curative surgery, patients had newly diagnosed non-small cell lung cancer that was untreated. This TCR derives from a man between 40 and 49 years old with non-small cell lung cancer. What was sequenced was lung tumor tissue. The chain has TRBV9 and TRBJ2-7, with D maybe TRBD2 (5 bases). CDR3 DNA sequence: TGTGCCAGCAGCCCCGACTGGCGGGCCTACGAGCAGTACTTC. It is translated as CASSPDWRAYEQYF.